A single sample gave rise to the 21 T cell receptor beta chains below, sequenced in a study of T-cell reconstitution after alpha-beta-depleted transplantation in children. Unique molecular identifiers were used in preparing the TCRbeta library. One entry per CDR3 protein results from TCRdb running MiXCR on the PCR reads. There are 75,000 to 100,000 distinct CDR3 sequences in the sample; about 8% occur only once, and approximately 6.6% lies in the top ten. This sample comprised PBMCs from the stem cell graft donor, obtained from the stem cell graft. The source is a human donor who donated a stem cell graft to a child with congenital amegakaryocytic thrombocytopenia.

Many counts were recorded for this clonotype. The CDR3 is CSVGTDNYSGNTIYF. The CDR3 DNA sequence: TGCAGCGTGGGGACAGACAATTACTCTGGAAACACCATATATTTT. The chain couples TRBV29-1 to TRBJ1-3; 7 bases agree with TRBD1. V trimming: 6 bases; J trimming: 0 bases; junction bases outside the gene matches: 8. The CDR3 is 15 amino acids. From germline, CDR1 is SQVTM and CDR2 ANQGSEA.

This clonotype was observed at least ten times. The chain links TRBV7-2 to TRBJ1-1, with D perhaps TRBD1 (5 bases). The V end was cut by 5 bases, the J end by 7 bases, with 20 bases between. Germline-derived CDR1 and CDR2 are SGHTA and FQGNSA. The CDR3 totals 15 residues. CDR3 nucleotide sequence: TGTGCCAGCAGCCAATGGGGCCGTGGGGCTGGTGAAGCTTTCTTT. Its protein product is CASSQWGRGAGEAFF.

In the case of this clonotype: One junction end disagrees with the germline gene, perhaps due to a read error. The genes are TRBV25-1 and TRBJ1-5; the D gene is possibly TRBD1 (6 bases). The CDR3 runs 12 residues. CDR1 is MGHDK and CDR2 is SYGVNS in the germline V gene. For the CDR3, the DNA is TGTGCCAGCGGTGAAGGTTGGGGGCCCCAGCATTTC. This gives the protein CASGEGWGPQHF.

This clonotype showed up many times. The rearrangement uses TRBV29-1 and TRBJ2-2; D unresolved. The V gene lost 2 bases and the J gene lost 1 base, with 14 bases spanning the gap. This CDR3 spans 16 amino acids. CDR1 is SQVTM, CDR2 ANQGSEA, per germline. CDR3 sequence reads: CSVESLARGNTGELFF. In DNA form, the CDR3 reads TGCAGCGTTGAATCGCTCGCCAGAGGGAACACCGGGGAGCTGTTTTTT.

This clonotype was observed many times. This chain connects TRBV5-1 to TRBJ1-1, with D tentatively TRBD1 (6 bases). The CDR3 length is 15 residues. CDR1 SGHRS and CDR2 YFSETQ come from the germline V gene. V was cut by 4 bases and J by 4 bases, with 17 bases left in between. CDR3 sequence (DNA): TGCGCCAGCAGCCTAGGACAGCTCCCTGCCACTGAAGCTTTCTTT. Its protein product is CASSLGQLPATEAFF.

Many counts were recorded for this clonotype. The V call is TRBV20-1, the J call TRBJ2-1; TRBD2 might be the D (7 bases). The germline gives CDR1 DFQATT, CDR2 SNEGSKA (reference sequence). V was clipped by 5 bases and J by 1 base, with 18 bases between them. There are 16 residues in the CDR3. CDR3 DNA sequence: TGCAGTGCTCCTCTAGGAGGGGGGGGTTCCTACAATGAGCAGTTCTTC. Translating gives CSAPLGGGGSYNEQFF.

The chain carries TRBV7-2 and TRBJ1-6, with unresolved D. Germline V gene sequence: CDR1 SGHTA, CDR2 FQGNSA. Trimming pared 7 bases from V and 8 bases from J, leaving 21 bases between. This CDR3 has 16 residues. The CDR3, as DNA: TGTGCCAGCACCCTAAGACGGGCTCTGAGCGATTCACCCCTCCACTTT. It is translated as CASTLRRALSDSPLHF. The full variable domain, in which reference TRBV7-2 and TRBJ1-6 provide the parts outside the CDR3, is GAGVSQSPSNKVTEKGKDVELRCDPISGHTALYWYRQSLGQGLEFLIYFQGNSAPDKSGLPSDRFSAERTGGSVSTLTIQRTQQEDSAVYLCASTLRRALSDSPLHFGNGTRLTVT.

The table lists this clonotype with many counts. The chain couples TRBV10-3 to TRBJ2-3, with D unresolved. This CDR3 is 13 amino acids long. The germline V gene encodes CDR1 ENHRY and CDR2 SYGVKD. Trimming cost V 1 base and J 6 bases, with 8 bases left between them. CDR3 bases: TGTGCCATCAGTGAGTTTCGGTCCGATACGCAGTATTTT. Its translation: CAISEFRSDTQYF.

This clonotype was observed at least ten times. The V and J genes are TRBV12-3 or TRBV12-4 and TRBJ1-2, with a tentative D call TRBD1 (6 bases). This CDR3 region has 14 residues. The V gene lost 9 bases and the J gene lost 7 bases, with 21 bases spanning the gap. The CDR3 sequence is CASAIDRRVLGYTF. The CDR3 DNA reads as TGTGCCAGTGCGATAGACAGGAGGGTTCTTGGCTACACCTTC.

This clonotype appeared many times. The V and J genes are TRBV20-1 and TRBJ1-3; D unresolved. The CDR3 covers 12 residues. Germline assignment: CDR1 DFQATT and CDR2 SNEGSKA (reference sequence). V shed 3 bases and J shed 4 bases, with 7 bases lying between them. The CDR3 reads CSARARGNTIYF. The CDR3 nucleotides are TGCAGTGCTAGGGCGAGGGGAAACACCATATATTTT.

This clonotype turned up a few times. This sequence joins TRBV5-1 and TRBJ1-3; 11 nucleotides align to TRBD1. Germline CDR1 SGHRS, CDR2 YFSETQ. The junction had 13 bases not matched to a gene; V was cut back by 4 bases and J by 4 bases. The CDR3 length is 18 residues. The DNA for the CDR3 is TGCGCCAGCAGCCCCCGGACAGGGGGCCCGAAGGAAGGAAACACCATATATTTT. Its protein is CASSPRTGGPKEGNTIYF.

This clonotype was seen more than once but under ten times. The chain carries TRBV6-1 and TRBJ1-2; TRBD1 is a possible D gene (6 bases). The CDR3 spans 15 residues. Trimming stripped 6 bases from V and 8 bases from J, with 22 bases between. CDR1 MNHNS and CDR2 SASEGT come from the germline V gene. The CDR3 is CASRVNGDTFSGYTF. In nucleotides, the CDR3 is TGTGCCAGCAGAGTTAACGGGGACACGTTTAGCGGCTACACCTTC.

This clonotype occurred many times. V usage is TRBV5-1 and J usage is TRBJ2-6; D possibly corresponds to TRBD1 (6 bases). The CDR3 has 17 residues. Looked up from germline, CDR1 is SGHRS and CDR2 is YFSETQ. Trimming removed 0 bases at V and 2 bases at J, with 12 bases between. CDR3 amino acids: CASSLDHTGTGANVLTF. In DNA, the CDR3 is TGCGCCAGCAGCTTGGACCATACAGGGACTGGGGCCAACGTCCTGACTTTC.

This clonotype has ten or more counts. Here the CDR3 reads CSARDGGHRGYNEQFF. DNA for the CDR3: TGCAGTGCTAGAGATGGAGGGCACCGGGGGTACAATGAGCAGTTCTTC. The V call is TRBV20-1, the J call TRBJ2-1; perhaps TRBD2 as D (6 bases). The germline V gene has CDR1 DFQATT and CDR2 SNEGSKA (reference sequence). The CDR3 sequence is 16 residues long. The V end lost 0 bases, the J end lost 4 bases, and 16 bases lay between the germline ends.

This chain joins TRBV7-6 and TRBJ2-3; 8 nucleotides agree with TRBD1. V shed 2 bases, J shed 2 bases, and the junction held 3 bases outside the gene matches. The CDR3 is 15 residues long. The V gene's germline CDR1 is SGHVS and CDR2 FNYEAQ. CDR3 loop: CASSLSGGYTDTQYF. CDR3 nucleotides: TGTGCCAGCAGCTTATCAGGGGGCTACACAGATACGCAGTATTTT.

The chain combines TRBV27 with TRBJ2-7, with D tentatively TRBD2 (6 bases). Trimming shortened V by 2 bases and J by 3 bases, and 8 bases separated the two germline ends. The CDR3 runs to 13 residues. Germline lookup yields CDR1 MNHEY and CDR2 SMNVEV (reference sequence). The CDR3 DNA sequence: TGTGCCAGCAGTTTAAGAGCGGGCTACGAGCAGTACTTC. Translation gives CASSLRAGYEQYF.

This clonotype was recorded many times. J is TRBJ1-1 and V is TRBV5-1; D is perhaps TRBD1 (5 bases). From germline, CDR1 is SGHRS and CDR2 YFSETQ. The V end lost 0 bases, the J end lost 1 base, and 7 bases lay between the germline ends. This CDR3 is built from 14 residues. The CDR3 DNA sequence: TGCGCCAGCAGCTTGGTACAGGAGAACACTGAAGCTTTCTTT. This sequence encodes CASSLVQENTEAFF.

This clonotype has a count of ten or more. The chain joins TRBV5-1 to TRBJ1-2; 8 bases are a match to TRBD1. V dropped 0 bases and J dropped 3; count of bases not matched to a gene: 7. The CDR3 is 16 amino acids. Germline CDR1 reads SGHRS; CDR2 reads YFSETQ. The CDR3 region is CASSLGTGYGDYGYTF. The CDR3 nucleotides read TGCGCCAGCAGCTTGGGGACAGGGTATGGAGACTATGGCTACACCTTC.

Ten or more counts support this clonotype. The rearrangement uses TRBV20-1 and TRBJ2-4; D is possibly TRBD1 (5 bases). This CDR3 has 13 amino acids. The V and J ends lost 0 bases and 4 bases respectively, with 7 bases between them. Germline CDR1 DFQATT, CDR2 SNEGSKA (reference sequence). CDR3 loop: CSAREDRKNIQYF. CDR3 nucleotides: TGCAGTGCTAGAGAAGACAGAAAAAACATTCAGTACTTC.

This clonotype was detected many times. The V and J genes are TRBV6-2 or TRBV6-3 and TRBJ2-7; 10 bases fit TRBD2. The V and J ends lost 5 bases and 0 bases, in that order; junction bases with no gene match: 4. There are 15 residues in the CDR3. Germline CDR1 is MNHEY and CDR2 is SVGEGT. CDR3 bases: TGTGCCAGCAGTCCTAGCGGGAGCGGCTCCTACGAGCAGTACTTC. Its translation: CASSPSGSGSYEQYF.

This clonotype has a count of ten or more. This CDR3 is CASSARLSMNTEAFF. CDR3 in DNA: TGCGCCAGCAGCGCCAGACTTAGCATGAACACTGAAGCTTTCTTT. V usage is TRBV5-1 and J usage is TRBJ1-1, with D hard to call. The CDR3 covers 15 residues. Germline V gene data show CDR1 as SGHRS and CDR2 as YFSETQ. Trimming took 4 bases from V and 0 from J, leaving 13 bases between them.